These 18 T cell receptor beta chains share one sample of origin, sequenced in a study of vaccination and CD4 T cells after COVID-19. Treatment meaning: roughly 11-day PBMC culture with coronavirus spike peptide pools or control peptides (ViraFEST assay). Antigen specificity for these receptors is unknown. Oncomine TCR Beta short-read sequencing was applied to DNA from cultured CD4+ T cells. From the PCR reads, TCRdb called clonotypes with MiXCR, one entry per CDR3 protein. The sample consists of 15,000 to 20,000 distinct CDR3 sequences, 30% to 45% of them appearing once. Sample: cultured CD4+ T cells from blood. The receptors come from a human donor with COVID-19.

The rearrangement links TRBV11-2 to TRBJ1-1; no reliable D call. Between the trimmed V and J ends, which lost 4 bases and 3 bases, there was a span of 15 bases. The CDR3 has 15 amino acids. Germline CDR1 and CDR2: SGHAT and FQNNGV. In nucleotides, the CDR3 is TGTGCCAGCAGCTCCATCCTAATATCCTACACTGAAGCTTTCTTT. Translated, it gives CASSSILISYTEAFF.

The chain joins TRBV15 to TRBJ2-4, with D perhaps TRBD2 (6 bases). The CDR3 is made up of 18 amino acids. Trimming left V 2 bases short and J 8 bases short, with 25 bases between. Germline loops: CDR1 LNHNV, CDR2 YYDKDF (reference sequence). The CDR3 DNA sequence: TGTGCCACCAGCAGAACCTCTCCCGGGGGAGCCGGAAAAGACATTCAGTACTTC. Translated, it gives CATSRTSPGGAGKDIQYF.

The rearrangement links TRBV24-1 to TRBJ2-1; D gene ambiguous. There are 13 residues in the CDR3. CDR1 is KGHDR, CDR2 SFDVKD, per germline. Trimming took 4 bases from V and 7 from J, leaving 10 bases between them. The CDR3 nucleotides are TGTGCCACCAGTGACCCCCCCGGGAATGAGCAGTTCTTC. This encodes CATSDPPGNEQFF.

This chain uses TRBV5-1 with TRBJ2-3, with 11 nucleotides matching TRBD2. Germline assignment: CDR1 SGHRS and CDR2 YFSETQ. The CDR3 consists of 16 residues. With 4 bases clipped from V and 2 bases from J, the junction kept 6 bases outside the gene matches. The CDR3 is CASSGRLAGFTDTQYF. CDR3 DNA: TGCGCCAGCAGCGGCCGACTAGCGGGGTTCACAGATACGCAGTATTTT.

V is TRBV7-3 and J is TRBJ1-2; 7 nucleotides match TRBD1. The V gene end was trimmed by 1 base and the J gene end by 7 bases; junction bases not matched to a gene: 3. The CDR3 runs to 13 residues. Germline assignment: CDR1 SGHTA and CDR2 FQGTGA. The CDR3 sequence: CASSLNPGGGYTF. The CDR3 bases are TGTGCCAGCAGCTTAAATCCAGGGGGTGGCTACACCTTC. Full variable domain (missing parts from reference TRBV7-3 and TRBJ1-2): GAGVSQTPSNKVTEKGKYVELRCDPISGHTALYWYRQSLGQGPEFLIYFQGTGAADDSGLPNDRFFAVRPEGSVSTLKIQRTERGDSAVYLCASSLNPGGGYTFGSGTRLTVV.

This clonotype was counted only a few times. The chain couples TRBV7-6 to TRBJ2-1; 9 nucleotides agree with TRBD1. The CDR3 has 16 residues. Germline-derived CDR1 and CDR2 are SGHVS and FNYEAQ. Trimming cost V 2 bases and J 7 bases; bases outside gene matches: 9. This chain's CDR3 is CASSLTPGQGGNEQFF. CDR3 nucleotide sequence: TGTGCCAGCAGCTTAACCCCGGGACAGGGTGGGAATGAGCAGTTCTTC.

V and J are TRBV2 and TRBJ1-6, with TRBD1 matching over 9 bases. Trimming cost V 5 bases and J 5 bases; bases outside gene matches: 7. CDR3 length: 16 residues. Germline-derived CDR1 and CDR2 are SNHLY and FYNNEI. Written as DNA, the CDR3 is TGTGCCAGCAGTTTTAGACAGGGGGACAATAATTCACCCCTCCACTTT. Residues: CASSFRQGDNNSPLHF.

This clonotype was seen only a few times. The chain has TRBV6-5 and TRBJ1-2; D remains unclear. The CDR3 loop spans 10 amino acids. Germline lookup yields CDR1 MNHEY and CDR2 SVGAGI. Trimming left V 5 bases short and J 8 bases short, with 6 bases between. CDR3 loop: CASSNFGYTF. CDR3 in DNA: TGTGCCAGCAGTAACTTCGGCTACACCTTC.

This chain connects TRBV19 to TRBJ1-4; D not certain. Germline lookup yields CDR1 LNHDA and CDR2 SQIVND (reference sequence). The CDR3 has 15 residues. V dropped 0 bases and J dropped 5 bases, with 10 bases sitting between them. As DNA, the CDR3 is TGTGCCAGTAGTATAGAACGGCTTTCAAATGAAAAACTGTTTTTT. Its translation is CASSIERLSNEKLFF.

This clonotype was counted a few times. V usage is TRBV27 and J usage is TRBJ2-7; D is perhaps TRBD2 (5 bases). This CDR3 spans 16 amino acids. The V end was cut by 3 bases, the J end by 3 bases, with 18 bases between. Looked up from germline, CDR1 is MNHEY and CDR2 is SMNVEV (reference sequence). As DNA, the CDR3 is TGTGCCAGCAGTTTTTTCCGGACTGCCCTACTCTACGAGCAGTACTTC. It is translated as CASSFFRTALLYEQYF.

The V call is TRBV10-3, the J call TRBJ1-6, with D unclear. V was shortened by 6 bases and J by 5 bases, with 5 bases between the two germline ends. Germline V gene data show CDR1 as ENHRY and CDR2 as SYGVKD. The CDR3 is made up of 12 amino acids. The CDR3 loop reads CAIRDDNSPLHF. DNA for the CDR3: TGTGCCATCAGGGACGATAATTCACCCCTCCACTTT.

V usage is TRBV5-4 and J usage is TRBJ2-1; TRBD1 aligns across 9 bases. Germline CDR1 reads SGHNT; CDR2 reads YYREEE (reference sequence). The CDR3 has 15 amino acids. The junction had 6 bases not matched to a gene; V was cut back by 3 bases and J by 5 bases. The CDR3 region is CASSSYRDRDNEQFF. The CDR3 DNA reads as TGTGCCAGCAGCTCCTACCGGGACAGGGACAATGAGCAGTTCTTC.

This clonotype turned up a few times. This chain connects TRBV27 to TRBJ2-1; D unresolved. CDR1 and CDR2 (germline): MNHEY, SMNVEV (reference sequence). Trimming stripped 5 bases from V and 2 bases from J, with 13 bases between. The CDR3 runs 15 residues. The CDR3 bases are TGTGCCAGCAGTCAGAGGATAAGCACCTACAATGAGCAGTTCTTC. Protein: CASSQRISTYNEQFF.

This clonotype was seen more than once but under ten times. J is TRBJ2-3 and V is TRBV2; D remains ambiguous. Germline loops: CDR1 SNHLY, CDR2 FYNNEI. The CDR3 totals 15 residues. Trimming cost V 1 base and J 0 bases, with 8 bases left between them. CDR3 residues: CASSEVGRSTDTQYF. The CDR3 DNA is TGTGCCAGCAGTGAAGTGGGCAGAAGCACAGATACGCAGTATTTT.

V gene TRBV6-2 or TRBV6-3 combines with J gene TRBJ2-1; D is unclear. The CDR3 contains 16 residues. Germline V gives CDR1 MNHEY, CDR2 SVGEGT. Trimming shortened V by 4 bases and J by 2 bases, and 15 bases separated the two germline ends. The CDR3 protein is CASSLELWSPYNEQFF. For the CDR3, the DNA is TGTGCCAGCAGTTTGGAGTTATGGTCCCCCTACAATGAGCAGTTCTTC.

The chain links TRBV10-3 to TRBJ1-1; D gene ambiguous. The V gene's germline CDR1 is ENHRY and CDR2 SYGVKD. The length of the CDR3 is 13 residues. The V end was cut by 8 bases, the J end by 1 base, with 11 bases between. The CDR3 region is CAIGFGSNTEAFF. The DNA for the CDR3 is TGTGCCATCGGGTTTGGGTCGAACACTGAAGCTTTCTTT.

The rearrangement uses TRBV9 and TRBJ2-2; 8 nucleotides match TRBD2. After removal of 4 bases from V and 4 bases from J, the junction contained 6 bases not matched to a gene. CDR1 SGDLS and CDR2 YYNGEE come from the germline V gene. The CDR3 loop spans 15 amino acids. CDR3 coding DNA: TGTGCCAGCAGCTCCAGAGGGACTAGCACCGGGGAGCTGTTTTTT. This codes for CASSSRGTSTGELFF.

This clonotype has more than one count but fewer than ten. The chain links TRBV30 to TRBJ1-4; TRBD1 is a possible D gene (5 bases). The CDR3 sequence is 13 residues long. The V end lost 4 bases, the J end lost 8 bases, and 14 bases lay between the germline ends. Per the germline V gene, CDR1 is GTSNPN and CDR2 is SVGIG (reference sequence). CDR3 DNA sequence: TGTGCCTGGAAACAGGAGGTGGGGGAAAAACTGTTTTTT. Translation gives CAWKQEVGEKLFF.